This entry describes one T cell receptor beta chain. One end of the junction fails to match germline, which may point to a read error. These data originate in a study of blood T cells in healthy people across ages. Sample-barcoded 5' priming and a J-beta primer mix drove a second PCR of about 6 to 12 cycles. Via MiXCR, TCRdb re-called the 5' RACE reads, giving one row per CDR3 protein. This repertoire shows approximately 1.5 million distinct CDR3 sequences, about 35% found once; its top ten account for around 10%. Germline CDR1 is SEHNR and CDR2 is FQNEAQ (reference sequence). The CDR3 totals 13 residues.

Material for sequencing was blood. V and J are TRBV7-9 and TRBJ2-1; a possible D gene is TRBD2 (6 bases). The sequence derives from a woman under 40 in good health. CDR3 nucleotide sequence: TGTACCAGCATCGTGGGACTCCTCAGTGAGCAGTTCTTC. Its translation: CTSIVGLLSEQFF. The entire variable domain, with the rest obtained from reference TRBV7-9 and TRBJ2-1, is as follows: DTGVSQNPRHKITKRGQNVTFRCDPISEHNRLYWYRQTLGQGPEFLTYFQNEAQLEKSRLLSDRFSAERPKGSFSTLEIQRTEQGDSAMYLCTSIVGLLSEQFFGPGTRLTVL.